This T cell receptor (beta chain) was identified in a study of molecular identifiers for immune sequencing clone quantification. Findings and caveats of the study: Clones exceeding 20 RNA copies carried over 99% of effector molecules but under 1% of naive-cell molecules. Sizes of highly expanded clones could be underestimated through identical TCRs sharing a barcode.

The authors built bulk TCR libraries by previously described methods with listed TCR primers. TCRdb processed the PCR reads anew with MiXCR; each CDR3 protein has one entry. The table includes 97,000 or so distinct CDR3 sequences, approximately 24% detected once. Germline V lookup: CDR1 SGHTA, CDR2 FQGNSA. The CDR3 contains 15 residues. The V end lost 2 bases, the J end lost 3 bases, and 13 bases lay between the germline ends. Sorting captured naive CD8 T cells as CD8+CD4-CCR7+CD45RA+. This clonotype was observed at least ten times. Antigen specificity is unknown. This sequence originates from a human donor in good health. Some libraries in this study had Jurkat cell RNA spiked in. The sample taken for sequencing was naive CD8+ T cells from blood, with Jurkat cell RNA spiked in. Subset defined: FACS-sorted CD8+CD4-CCR7+CD45RA+ naive T cells. The J gene is TRBJ1-1, the V gene TRBV7-2; D is unresolved. As DNA, the CDR3 is TGTGCCAGCAGCTTATCGTACATTAAATACACTGAAGCTTTCTTT. It yields the protein CASSLSYIKYTEAFF.